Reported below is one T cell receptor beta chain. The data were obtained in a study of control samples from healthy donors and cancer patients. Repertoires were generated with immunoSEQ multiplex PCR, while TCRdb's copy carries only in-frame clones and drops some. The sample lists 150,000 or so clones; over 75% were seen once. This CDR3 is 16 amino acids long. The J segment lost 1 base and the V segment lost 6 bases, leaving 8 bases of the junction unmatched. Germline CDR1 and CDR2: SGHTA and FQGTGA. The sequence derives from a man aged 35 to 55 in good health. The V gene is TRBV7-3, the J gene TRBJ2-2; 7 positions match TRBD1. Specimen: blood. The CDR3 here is CASRSPGQRNTGELFF. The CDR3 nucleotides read TGTGCCAGCAGATCTCCGGGACAGAGGAACACCGGGGAGCTGTTTTTT.